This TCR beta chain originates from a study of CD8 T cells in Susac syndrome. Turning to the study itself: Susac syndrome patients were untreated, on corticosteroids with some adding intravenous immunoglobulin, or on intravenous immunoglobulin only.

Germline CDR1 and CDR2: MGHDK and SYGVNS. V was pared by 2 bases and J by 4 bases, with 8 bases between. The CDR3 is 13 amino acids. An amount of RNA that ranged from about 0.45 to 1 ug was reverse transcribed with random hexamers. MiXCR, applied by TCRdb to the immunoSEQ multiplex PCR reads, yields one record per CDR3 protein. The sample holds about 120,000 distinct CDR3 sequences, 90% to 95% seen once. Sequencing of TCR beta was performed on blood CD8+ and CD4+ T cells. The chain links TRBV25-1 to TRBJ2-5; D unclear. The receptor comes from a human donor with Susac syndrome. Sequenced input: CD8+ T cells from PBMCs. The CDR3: CASSETRLETQYF. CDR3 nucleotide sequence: TGTGCCAGCAGTGAAACTCGCTTAGAGACCCAGTACTTC.